The sequence of this T cell receptor (beta chain) was determined in a study of identical twins. General study findings and limits: Partial confounding of zero-insertion analyses by invariant MAIT and iNKT cells was possible.

The table lists this clonotype with many counts. Antigen unknown. This CDR3 contains 15 residues. The V and J ends lost 5 bases and 2 bases respectively, with 14 bases between them. TCRdb reanalysed the 5' RACE reads using MiXCR and keeps one entry per CDR3 protein. The profile shows approximately 500,000 distinct CDR3 sequences, roughly 15% of them singletons. These same data were also listed under a study on yellow fever vaccine responses in identical twins.

The chain joins TRBV12-3 or TRBV12-4 to TRBJ2-3; D is tentatively TRBD1 or TRBD2 (5 bases each). The receptor was derived from a woman aged 18-30 years in good health. Sequences were obtained from CD4+ T cells sorted from blood. The CDR3 spells CASSPRGRNTDTQYF. Here the CDR3 DNA reads TGTGCCAGCAGTCCCCGGGGACGAAACACAGATACGCAGTATTTT.